Shown below are 17 T cell receptor beta chains from a single sample sequenced in a study of identical twins. TCRdb redid the calling of the 5' RACE reads with MiXCR, one entry per CDR3 protein. There are 400,000 to 500,000 distinct CDR3 sequences in the sample; around 18% occur only once, and around 12% lies in the top ten. Material: naive T cells sorted from blood. The origin of the receptors is a man aged 50 to 60 in good health.

This clonotype was picked up a small number of times. The V gene is TRBV6-1, the J gene TRBJ2-3; possibly TRBD1 for D (6 bases). This CDR3 has 15 residues. Germline V lookup: CDR1 MNHNS, CDR2 SASEGT. The germline V and J ends were trimmed by 3 bases and 2 bases, with 12 bases remaining between them. The CDR3 here is CASSDSGHPTDTQYF. CDR3 DNA sequence: TGTGCCAGCAGTGATTCGGGACACCCCACAGATACGCAGTATTTT.

The rearrangement joins TRBV4-2 to TRBJ1-3; 7 bases match TRBD1. With 2 bases clipped from V and 0 bases from J, the junction kept 4 bases outside the gene matches. In germline, CDR1 is LGHNA, CDR2 YNFKEQ. The CDR3 is made up of 16 amino acids. The CDR3 loop is CASSQSPGGSGNTIYF. The CDR3 nucleotides are TGTGCCAGCAGCCAAAGTCCAGGGGGCTCTGGAAACACCATATATTTT.

This clonotype has more than one count but fewer than ten. The V gene is TRBV29-1, the J gene TRBJ2-3; D is ambiguous. The CDR3 has 13 amino acids. Germline V gene sequence: CDR1 SQVTM, CDR2 ANQGSEA. V lost 2 bases, J lost 2 bases, and 8 bases lay in between. The CDR3 DNA reads TGCAGCGTTGAACTCCAGAACACAGATACGCAGTATTTT. Translation gives CSVELQNTDTQYF.

This rearrangement joins TRBV29-1 to TRBJ2-2; D gene unclear. The CDR3 has 12 residues. Trimming took 5 bases from V and 3 from J, leaving 7 bases between them. Germline V gives CDR1 SQVTM, CDR2 ANQGSEA. CDR3 nucleotide sequence: TGCAGCGTTATTCAAGACACCGGGGAGCTGTTTTTT. Residues: CSVIQDTGELFF.

This clonotype was observed a single time. V and J are TRBV12-3 or TRBV12-4 and TRBJ2-7, with TRBD2 as a possible D gene (6 bases). Trimming cost V 4 bases and J 3 bases, with 10 bases left between them. This CDR3 is built from 13 residues. As DNA, the CDR3 is TGTGCCAGCAGTTGGGGACTTATCTACGAGCAGTACTTC. As protein: CASSWGLIYEQYF.

This clonotype was counted only a few times. This rearrangement joins TRBV21-1 to TRBJ1-5; no check of the table's D call, TRBD1, against the DNA was made. TRBV21-1 is described as a pseudogene. This CDR3 is 17 amino acids long. The chain's CDR3 is CASSSDRGLYSNQPQHF. In DNA, the CDR3 is TGTGCCAGCAGCAGCGACAGGGGCCTATATAGCAATCAGCCCCAGCATTTT.

This clonotype has a handful of counts. CDR3 in amino acids: CASSPDKGFNGYTF. CDR3 DNA: TGCGCCAGCAGCCCCGATAAGGGGTTCAATGGCTACACCTTC. This chain uses TRBV4-3 with TRBJ1-2, with D perhaps TRBD1 (5 bases). CDR3 length: 14 residues. Germline CDR1 LGHNA, CDR2 YSLEER. Trimming took off 4 bases at V and 6 bases at J, with 15 bases between the two ends.

This clonotype has only a few counts. The chain couples TRBV29-1 to TRBJ2-1; 8 bases map to TRBD2. Germline CDR1 reads SQVTM; CDR2 reads ANQGSEA. This CDR3 is 16 amino acids long. The trim removed 7 bases at V and 4 bases at J, leaving 15 bases unmatched. The CDR3 nucleotides read TGCAGCGCCCCACCCTTAGCGGGAAAGAGTTACAATGAGCAGTTCTTC. Translating it yields CSAPPLAGKSYNEQFF.

Ten or more counts support this clonotype. The rearrangement links TRBV28 to TRBJ1-1; unclear D gene. Trimming took 4 bases from V and 1 from J, leaving 1 base between them. The CDR3 extends over 11 amino acids. CDR1 and CDR2 from the germline V gene are MDHEN and SYDVKM. CDR3 nucleotides: TGTGCCAGCAGTTGGAACACTGAAGCTTTCTTT. It yields the protein CASSWNTEAFF. The full variable domain, in which reference TRBV28 and TRBJ1-1 provide the parts outside the CDR3, is DVKVTQSSRYLVKRTGEKVFLECVQDMDHENMFWYRQDPGLGLRLIYFSYDVKMKEKGDIPEGYSVSREKKERFSLILESASTNQTSMYLCASSWNTEAFFGQGTRLTVV.

The V call is TRBV5-1, the J call TRBJ2-3; 9 positions agree with TRBD1. The CDR3 extends over 19 amino acids. Germline V gene lookup returns CDR1 SGHRS and CDR2 YFSETQ. V gave up 4 bases and J gave up 1 base; unmatched junction bases: 16. The CDR3 loop is CASSLEGQGRGVGTDTQYF. For the CDR3, the DNA is TGCGCCAGCAGCCTGGAGGGACAGGGTAGAGGCGTTGGCACAGATACGCAGTATTTT.

The sample holds many counts of this clonotype. This chain uses TRBV7-2 with TRBJ1-4; D is undetermined. The CDR3 is 13 residues long. Trimming removed 1 base from V and 8 bases from J, with 8 bases in between. Germline assignment: CDR1 SGHTA and CDR2 FQGNSA. CDR3 sequence: CASSLDSLEKLFF. Written as DNA, the CDR3 is TGTGCCAGCAGCTTAGACAGCCTAGAAAAACTGTTTTTT. The variable domain in full, with the rest retrieved from reference TRBV7-2 and TRBJ1-4, is GAGVSQSPSNKVTEKGKDVELRCDPISGHTALYWYRQSLGQGLEFLIYFQGNSAPDKSGLPSDRFSAERTGGSVSTLTIQRTQQEDSAVYLCASSLDSLEKLFFGSGTQLSVL.

This clonotype turned up a few times. The rearrangement links TRBV18 to TRBJ2-1; possible D gene TRBD2, 6 bases. The germline V and J ends were trimmed by 4 bases and 4 bases, with 14 bases remaining between them. This CDR3 contains 15 residues. Germline loops: CDR1 KGHSH, CDR2 LQKENI. For the CDR3, the DNA is TGTGCCAGCTCACGACAGCGGGCCCAATACAATGAGCAGTTCTTC. Amino acids: CASSRQRAQYNEQFF.

This rearrangement joins TRBV10-3 to TRBJ1-6; 7 bases agree with TRBD1. The germline CDR1 and CDR2 sequences are ENHRY and SYGVKD. The CDR3 runs to 13 residues. The V gene end was trimmed by 6 bases and the J gene end by 6 bases; junction bases not matched to a gene: 2. CDR3 in amino acids: CAISRDSNSPLHF. The CDR3 DNA reads as TGTGCCATCAGCCGGGACAGTAATTCACCCCTCCACTTT.

Many counts were recorded for this clonotype. The chain combines TRBV20-1 with TRBJ2-7, with 7 bases lining up with TRBD1. V shed 3 bases and J 2 bases; nucleotides not matched to a gene: 4. Germline V lookup: CDR1 DFQATT, CDR2 SNEGSKA (reference sequence). CDR3 length equals 13 residues. CDR3 sequence: CSASITGAYEQYF. The CDR3 DNA is TGCAGTGCTAGTATCACAGGGGCCTACGAGCAGTACTTC.

This clonotype was seen many times. The chain uses TRBV29-1 and TRBJ2-5, with D unresolved. V was cut by 0 bases and J by 5 bases, with 10 bases left in between. CDR1 and CDR2 from the germline V gene are SQVTM and ANQGSEA. The length of the CDR3 is 13 residues. This chain's CDR3 is CSVEDRASETQYF. DNA of the CDR3: TGCAGCGTTGAAGATCGGGCTAGTGAGACCCAGTACTTC.

This clonotype has at least ten counts. The rearrangement links TRBV28 to TRBJ2-7; no firm D call. Germline V gene data show CDR1 as MDHEN and CDR2 as SYDVKM. The CDR3 is 16 amino acids. V lost 1 base, J lost 0 bases, and 13 bases lay in between. This chain's CDR3 is CASSLSPISYSYEQYF. The CDR3 coding sequence is TGTGCCAGCAGTTTATCCCCGATAAGCTACTCCTACGAGCAGTACTTC.

This clonotype was detected only a few times. CDR3 sequence: CAVRQGMNTEAFF. The CDR3 DNA sequence: TGTGCCGTACGTCAGGGCATGAACACTGAAGCTTTCTTT. The rearrangement joins TRBV27 to TRBJ1-1; maybe TRBD1 (5 bases). Germline CDR1 MNHEY, CDR2 SMNVEV (reference sequence). Trimming shortened V by 11 bases and J by 0 bases, and 13 bases separated the two germline ends. The CDR3 loop spans 13 amino acids.